This T cell receptor beta chain was captured by sequencing in a study of response to subunit inactivated influenza vaccine. Study findings and constraints: After each seasonal influenza vaccination, few new T cells are recruited, the authors suggested.

One entry per CDR3 protein, called by TCRdb with MiXCR from the RT-PCR reads. The data show around 850,000 distinct CDR3 sequences, roughly 18% seen once. The CDR3 loop spans 14 amino acids. Germline V lookup: CDR1 DFQATT, CDR2 SNEGSKA (reference sequence). Trimming took 1 base from V and 13 from J; bases not matched to a gene: 7. About this clonotype itself: Antigen specificity is unknown.

Material: PBMCs from blood, obtained approximately 5 days after vaccination. This clonotype was obtained from a man in his fifties or sixties who received an inactivated influenza vaccine. V is TRBV20-1 and J is TRBJ2-3; 14 bases fit TRBD2. The CDR3 DNA reads TGCAGTGCTAGAGTGACTAGCGGGAGGGCCAATGAGTATTTT. It is translated as CSARVTSGRANEYF.